The 13 T cell receptor beta chains below all came from one sample that was sequenced in a study of T cells after posttransplantation cyclophosphamide. Clones were sequenced by immunoSEQ multiplex PCR, and TCRdb holds only the in-frame ones, with some missing. The data show some 37,000 clones, with none appearing a single time. Sequencing was carried out using PBMCs. The receptors derive from a girl aged 5-17 years in good health, CMV-negative, and a related stem cell transplant donor.

This clone was picked up many times. The chain recombines TRBV2 with TRBJ2-7; D gene unclear. The CDR3 runs 12 residues. CDR1 SNHLY and CDR2 FYNNEI come from the germline V gene. V lost 2 bases and J 3 bases, leaving 5 bases between the germline ends. CDR3 protein: CASSESHYEQYF. The CDR3 DNA sequence: TGTGCCAGCAGTGAATCCCACTACGAGCAGTACTTC. Using reference TRBV2 and TRBJ2-7 for the parts outside the CDR3, the full variable domain is EPEVTQTPSHQVTQMGQEVILRCVPISNHLYFYWYRQILGQKVEFLVSFYNNEISEKSEIFDDQFSVERPDGSNFTLKIRSTKLEDSAMYFCASSESHYEQYFGPGTRLTVT.

This clone has just a few counts. CDR3 protein: CASSPLGGRGEQFF. The CDR3 bases are TGCGCCAGCAGCCCGCTGGGGGGTAGGGGTGAGCAGTTCTTC. The J gene is TRBJ2-1, the V gene TRBV5-1; possibly TRBD2 for D (6 bases). The germline CDR1 and CDR2 sequences are SGHRS and YFSETQ. The CDR3 extends over 14 amino acids. The ends were cut back, 4 bases at V and 9 bases at J, with 17 bases in the middle.

This clone has a count of ten or more. CDR3 coding DNA: TGTGCCAGCAGGAGGGGGCTTTACGAGCAGTACTTC. Residues: CASRRGLYEQYF. The rearrangement uses TRBV6-1 and TRBJ2-7, with 7 bases lining up with TRBD1. V was pared by 6 bases and J by 4 bases, with 3 bases of the junction left unmatched. CDR1 is MNHNS, CDR2 SASEGT, per germline. The CDR3 covers 12 residues.

This clone was detected ten times or more. The V call is TRBV7-6, the J call TRBJ2-1; no reliable D call. CDR1 is SGHVS and CDR2 is FNYEAQ in the germline V gene. The CDR3 covers 14 residues. The V end was cut by 5 bases, the J end by 5 bases, with 13 bases between. CDR3 coding DNA: TGTGCCAGCAGCCTGACACCCACAGACAATGAGCAGTTCTTC. This gives the protein CASSLTPTDNEQFF. Complete variable domain (other parts from reference TRBV7-6 and TRBJ2-1): GAGVSQSPRYKVTKRGQDVALRCDPISGHVSLYWYRQALGQGPEFLTYFNYEAQQDKSGLPNDRFSAERPEGSISTLTIQRTEQRDSAMYRCASSLTPTDNEQFFGPGTRLTVL.

This clone was recorded at least ten times. The chain links TRBV7-3 to TRBJ2-1; 11 nucleotides agree with TRBD1. The germline CDR1 and CDR2 sequences are SGHTA and FQGTGA. The CDR3 has 16 amino acids. Unmatched junction bases numbered 3, after V lost 3 bases and J lost 2 bases. CDR3 DNA: TGTGCCAGCAGCTTCAGGGACAGGGGGGCCTACAATGAGCAGTTCTTC. This codes for CASSFRDRGAYNEQFF.

This clone was counted between two and nine times. The chain employs TRBV25-1 and TRBJ2-7, with 11 bases matching TRBD2. CDR1 is MGHDK, CDR2 SYGVNS, per germline. The V and J ends lost 1 base and 6 bases, in that order; junction bases with no gene match: 2. This CDR3 region has 14 residues. The CDR3 nucleotides read TGTGCCAGCAGTGAATGGCTAGCGGGGGGCGAGCAGTACTTC. Translation gives CASSEWLAGGEQYF.

In this sample, this clone turned up a few times. The chain combines TRBV6-5 with TRBJ2-7, with 11 bases fitting TRBD1. Germline assignment: CDR1 MNHEY and CDR2 SVGAGI. The junction had 3 bases not matched to a gene; V was cut back by 7 bases and J by 1 base. The CDR3 extends over 14 amino acids. The CDR3 DNA reads as TGTGCCAGCACCGGGACAGGGGGATCCTACGAGCAGTACTTC. This translates into CASTGTGGSYEQYF.

The sample holds many counts of this clone. The junction shows a germline mismatch at one end, possibly a read error. In nucleotides, the CDR3 is TGTGCCAGTAGTGTAGACAGGGGGACTGAAGCTTTCTTT. It is translated as CASSVDRGTEAFF. This chain joins TRBV19 and TRBJ1-1, with TRBD1 matching over 9 bases. Germline values: CDR1 LNHDA, CDR2 SQIVND (reference sequence). This CDR3 contains 13 residues.

This clone has at least ten counts. The chain uses TRBV4-1 and TRBJ2-3, with 10 positions matching TRBD1. The CDR3 runs 17 residues. Germline CDR1 MGHRA, CDR2 YSYEKL. J was trimmed by 4 bases and V by 4 bases; bases with no gene match: 11. CDR3 coding DNA: TGCGCCAGCAGCCCCCTGAGGGTGGGACAGGGGTCAGATACGCAGTATTTT. It is translated as CASSPLRVGQGSDTQYF.

The chain combines TRBV9 with TRBJ2-5; D is perhaps TRBD1 (6 bases). The DNA matches TRBJ2-7 better at its end, which makes the J call doubtful. Germline assignment: CDR1 SGDLS and CDR2 YYNGEE. The CDR3 totals 15 residues. The CDR3 region has the DNA TGTGCCAGCAGCGTAGGGGTGGACAGTTCGTACGAGCAGTACTTC. The encoded protein is CASSVGVDSSYEQYF.

The chain recombines TRBV5-4 with TRBJ2-3, with 10 positions matching TRBD2. The CDR3 loop spans 16 amino acids. Trimming cost V 2 bases and J 4 bases; bases outside gene matches: 7. Germline CDR1 reads SGHNT; CDR2 reads YYREEE (reference sequence). The CDR3 spells CASSFSSGGASDTQYF. Written as DNA, the CDR3 is TGTGCCAGCAGCTTTTCCAGCGGGGGGGCCTCAGATACGCAGTATTTT.

Many counts were recorded for this clone. This chain uses TRBV5-4 with TRBJ2-7; 10 nucleotides align to TRBD1. Trimming took 10 bases from V and 6 from J; bases not matched to a gene: 7. This CDR3 is 12 amino acids long. Per the germline V gene, CDR1 is SGHNT and CDR2 is YYREEE (reference sequence). In DNA form, the CDR3 reads TGTGCCTGGACAGGGGGAACTGTCGAGCAGTACTTC. Translation: CAWTGGTVEQYF.

This clone showed up many times. The genes are TRBV6-4 and TRBJ1-3; tentatively, D is TRBD1 (6 bases). V was trimmed by 7 bases and J by 4 bases, leaving 20 bases between them. CDR1 is MRHNA and CDR2 is SNTAGT in the germline V gene. The CDR3 contains 16 residues. CDR3 coding DNA: TGTGCCAGCATCCGGACAGAAAGGAGGAGCGGAAACACCATATATTTT. This sequence encodes CASIRTERRSGNTIYF.